The next 20 T cell receptor beta chains were all read from a single sample in a study of OX40 agonist ivuxolimab in advanced cancers. Only in-frame clones appear in the TCRdb table, and some are missing; sequencing was by immunoSEQ multiplex PCR. This table has approximately 98,000 clones, approximately 84% appearing once. The sample here was CD4+ or CD8+ T cells sorted from blood, taken in a trial of the OX40 agonist ivuxolimab. The receptors originated from an adult with an advanced solid tumor such as melanoma, head and neck, liver or kidney cancer.

The rearrangement joins TRBV11-2 to TRBJ2-1; 11 bases are shared with TRBD2. Trimming took 5 bases from V and 8 from J; bases not matched to a gene: 20. Germline CDR1 and CDR2: SGHAT and FQNNGV. The CDR3 covers 19 residues. The CDR3 sequence is CASSRTTSGRGVFSYEQFF. CDR3 coding DNA: TGTGCCAGCAGCCGAACCACTAGCGGGAGAGGTGTGTTTTCGTATGAGCAGTTCTTC.

The chain combines TRBV21-1 with TRBJ2-7; whether TRBD2, the table's D call, matches the DNA was not checked. TRBV21-1 is classified as a pseudogene. The CDR3 has 16 amino acids. The CDR3 nucleotides are TGTGCCAGCAGCATCTTACTAGCGAGGAGCTCCTACGAGCAGTACTTC. Protein product: CASSILLARSSYEQYF.

This chain links TRBV6-1 with TRBJ1-2, with D perhaps TRBD1 (5 bases). The CDR3 has 15 residues. V lost 3 bases and J 5 bases, leaving 16 bases between the germline ends. Germline V lookup: CDR1 MNHNS, CDR2 SASEGT. CDR3 residues: CASSEEAVGGYGYTF. The CDR3 DNA sequence: TGTGCCAGCAGTGAGGAGGCCGTTGGGGGGTATGGCTACACCTTC.

This chain joins TRBV2 and TRBJ1-4; D gene unclear. The ends were cut back, 3 bases at V and 5 bases at J, with 7 bases in the middle. Germline V gene data show CDR1 as SNHLY and CDR2 as FYNNEI. This CDR3 is 13 amino acids long. CDR3 sequence: CASSETGNEKLFF. The CDR3 region has the DNA TGTGCCAGCAGTGAGACGGGGAATGAAAAACTGTTTTTT.

This chain uses TRBV5-8 with TRBJ2-2; 8 bases match TRBD1. The CDR3 loop spans 15 amino acids. Germline values: CDR1 SGHTS, CDR2 YDEGEE. The trim removed 4 bases at V and 5 bases at J, leaving 7 bases unmatched. In nucleotides, the CDR3 is TGTGCCAGCAGCCGGACAGGGTTGGTGACCGGGGAGCTGTTTTTT. This codes for CASSRTGLVTGELFF.

This CDR3 reads CASSPVGGQGNTIYF. DNA for the CDR3: TGTGCCAGCAGCCCCGTCGGGGGACAAGGAAACACCATATATTTT. This chain links TRBV7-2 with TRBJ1-3, with D perhaps TRBD1 (6 bases). Germline V gene sequence: CDR1 SGHTA, CDR2 FQGNSA. The V gene lost 5 bases and the J gene lost 4 bases, with 15 bases spanning the gap. CDR3 length equals 15 residues.

This rearrangement joins TRBV5-1 to TRBJ2-6; no clear D. CDR3 length equals 15 residues. Germline values: CDR1 SGHRS, CDR2 YFSETQ. V lost 0 bases and J lost 1, with 5 bases in between. As DNA, the CDR3 is TGCGCCAGCAGCTTGGAAGGGTCTGGGGCCAACGTCCTGACTTTC. Its translation: CASSLEGSGANVLTF.

The chain uses TRBV7-2 and TRBJ2-7; D may be TRBD2 (6 bases). The CDR3 extends over 15 amino acids. Trimming cost V 5 bases and J 3 bases, with 17 bases left between them. The germline V gene encodes CDR1 SGHTA and CDR2 FQGNSA. CDR3 sequence (DNA): TGTGCCAGCAGCCCAAGGGCGGGGTCCCTCTACGAGCAGTACTTC. It codes for CASSPRAGSLYEQYF. The full variable domain, in which reference TRBV7-2 and TRBJ2-7 provide the parts outside the CDR3, is GAGVSQSPSNKVTEKGKDVELRCDPISGHTALYWYRQSLGQGLEFLIYFQGNSAPDKSGLPSDRFSAERTGGSVSTLTIQRTQQEDSAVYLCASSPRAGSLYEQYFGPGTRLTVT.

This clone has just one count. J is TRBJ1-2 and V is TRBV12-1; the table's D call, TRBD1, has no DNA check behind it. TRBV12-1 is termed a pseudogene. The CDR3 covers 14 residues. CDR3 amino acids: CASTAPDDIYGYTF. The CDR3 nucleotides are TGTGCCAGCACCGCCCCCGATGACATCTATGGCTACACCTTC.

This clone was counted once. One end of the junction does not line up with germline, which may come from a read error. This chain connects TRBV10-2 to TRBJ2-7; 14 positions agree with TRBD2. Per germline, CDR1 WSHSY and CDR2 SAAADI. There are 14 residues in the CDR3. The CDR3, as DNA: TGCGCCAGCAGTGAGCCGGGACTAGCGGGAGATTGGAACTTC. This translates into CASSEPGLAGDWNF.

J is TRBJ2-4 and V is TRBV7-2; 10 bases fit TRBD2. Unmatched junction bases numbered 3, after V lost 6 bases and J lost 10 bases. The CDR3 covers 12 residues. Germline V gene lookup returns CDR1 SGHTA and CDR2 FQGNSA. Here the CDR3 reads CASRLSGGIQYF. Here the CDR3 DNA reads TGTGCCAGCAGGCTTAGCGGGGGGATTCAGTACTTC.

The chain carries TRBV6-6 and TRBJ1-5, with TRBD1 identical over 7 bases. The germline V gene encodes CDR1 MNHNY and CDR2 SVGAGI (reference sequence). The CDR3 covers 15 residues. Trimming cost V 5 bases and J 7 bases; bases outside gene matches: 11. CDR3 sequence (DNA): TGTGCCAGCAGTCCTCGAGGGGGCGTAGGCCAGCCCCAGCATTTT. This codes for CASSPRGGVGQPQHF.

The V and J genes are TRBV7-2 and TRBJ2-5, with TRBD2 as a possible D gene (5 bases). The length of the CDR3 is 14 residues. In germline, CDR1 is SGHTA, CDR2 FQGNSA. V was cut by 3 bases and J by 5 bases, with 13 bases left in between. CDR3 DNA sequence: TGTGCCAGCAGCTTTCGTACGGGGATGGAGACCCAGTACTTC. Residues: CASSFRTGMETQYF.

This sequence joins TRBV7-2 and TRBJ1-1; TRBD1 matches at 8 bases. The CDR3 runs to 13 residues. CDR1 is SGHTA, CDR2 FQGNSA, per germline. Trimming at V came to 4 bases and at J to 4 bases, leaving 2 bases not matched to a gene. The CDR3 here is CASSSDRGTEAFF. CDR3 nucleotides: TGTGCCAGCAGCTCAGACAGGGGCACTGAAGCTTTCTTT.

The rearrangement links TRBV5-1 to TRBJ1-4, with 7 nucleotides matching TRBD1. In germline, CDR1 is SGHRS, CDR2 YFSETQ. The V and J ends lost 9 bases and 1 base, in that order; junction bases with no gene match: 9. The CDR3 spans 15 residues. The CDR3 DNA is TGCGCCACCAAGACCCAGGGGGGAACTAATGAAAAACTGTTTTTT. This sequence encodes CATKTQGGTNEKLFF. The full variable domain, rest sourced from reference TRBV5-1 and TRBJ1-4, is KAGVTQTPRYLIKTRGQQVTLSCSPISGHRSVSWYQQTPGQGLQFLFEYFSETQRNKGNFPGRFSGRQFSNSRSEMNVSTLELGDSALYLCATKTQGGTNEKLFFGSGTQLSVL.

The V gene is TRBV6-5, the J gene TRBJ2-7; D not resolved. The ends were cut back, 6 bases at V and 2 bases at J, with 14 bases in the middle. Germline assignment: CDR1 MNHEY and CDR2 SVGAGI. The CDR3 sequence is 14 residues long. DNA for the CDR3: TGTGCCAGCAGAGAGGTCTCCCGGGCCTACGAGCAGTACTTC. It yields the protein CASREVSRAYEQYF.

This clone is a singleton in its sample. This rearrangement joins TRBV19 to TRBJ1-5, with a possible D match to TRBD1 (5 bases). Germline CDR1 is LNHDA and CDR2 is SQIVND (reference sequence). The CDR3 loop spans 14 amino acids. The V and J ends lost 5 bases and 1 base respectively, with 9 bases between them. In DNA form, the CDR3 reads TGTGCCAGTAGTCGGCAGGGAAGCAATCAGCCCCAGCATTTT. This sequence encodes CASSRQGSNQPQHF.

V usage is TRBV29-1 and J usage is TRBJ2-7, with no clear D. The CDR3 totals 12 residues. Germline V gene lookup returns CDR1 SQVTM and CDR2 ANQGSEA. V lost 4 bases to trimming and J lost 0 bases, with 7 bases between them. CDR3 sequence: CSVAGNSYEQYF. The CDR3 DNA follows: TGCAGCGTTGCTGGGAACTCCTACGAGCAGTACTTC.

This rearrangement joins TRBV29-1 to TRBJ2-3, with 8 positions matching TRBD1. V shed 6 bases and J 4 bases; nucleotides not matched to a gene: 6. CDR1 is SQVTM and CDR2 is ANQGSEA in the germline V gene. The CDR3 length is 13 residues. The CDR3 DNA reads as TGCAGCGTCAGGGGGCAGGGGGCAGATACGCAGTATTTT. It specifies CSVRGQGADTQYF.

V and J are TRBV6-1 and TRBJ1-4, with 9 bases matching TRBD1. Unmatched junction bases numbered 5, after V lost 6 bases and J lost 3 bases. CDR1 is MNHNS, CDR2 SASEGT, per germline. The CDR3 has 15 amino acids. CDR3 amino acids: CASRGQGLSNEKLFF. As DNA, the CDR3 is TGTGCCAGCAGGGGACAGGGCCTCTCTAATGAAAAACTGTTTTTT.